These 12 T cell receptor beta chains share one sample of origin, sequenced in a study of T cells in Graves' hyperthyroidism and ophthalmopathy (dated by TCRdb to the late 2010s). Preparation of the library involved multiplex PCR. Sequencing used an Illumina HiSeq 2000. TCR beta CDR3 regions were amplified from RNA transcripts. For the first round of RT-PCR on the TCR CDR3, the HTBI primer set was used together with the Qiagen OneStep RT-PCR kit. The public reads were run again by TCRdb, first through fastp at Q25 and then through MiXCR, and only productive beta chains were kept. Each entry merges the rows of one CDR3 protein and shows their most common DNA and genes. Counted in this sample were a few hundred thousand distinct CDR3 sequences; roughly 46% of them appeared once. Of the sample, about 8.3% falls within the top ten clones. The sample comprised peripheral blood or thyroid tissue (not recorded which). Receptors originate from a woman between 18 and 29 years old with Graves' hyperthyroidism.

This clonotype was recorded a few times. The chain has TRBV18 and TRBJ2-7; TRBD2 might be the D (5 bases). Germline V lookup: CDR1 KGHSH, CDR2 LQKENI. CDR3 length: 12 residues. The V end lost 5 bases, the J end lost 6 bases, and 11 bases lay between the germline ends. The CDR3 region has the DNA TGTGCCAGCTCAGGAGGCTTCGGCGAGCAGTACTTC. Translation: CASSGGFGEQYF.

The chain uses TRBV2 and TRBJ2-5; either TRBD1 or TRBD2 may fit D (5 bases each). V lost 9 bases to trimming and J lost 5 bases, with 22 bases between them. The CDR3 spans 15 residues. Germline V CDR1 and CDR2: SNHLY, FYNNEI. CDR3 protein: CARDGEGALGETQYF. The CDR3 nucleotides are TGTGCCAGGGACGGGGAAGGGGCTTTGGGGGAGACCCAGTACTTC.

The V call is TRBV20-1, the J call TRBJ2-7; D is uncertain. Germline V gives CDR1 DFQATT, CDR2 SNEGSKA (reference sequence). V was pared by 6 bases and J by 2 bases, with 14 bases between. The CDR3 has 13 residues. This CDR3 is CSATKGSAYEQYF. CDR3 bases: TGCAGTGCGACCAAGGGCAGCGCCTACGAGCAGTACTTC.

There are many counts of this clonotype. The V and J genes are TRBV4-3 and TRBJ2-7; D uncertain. Trimming stripped 0 bases from V and 3 bases from J, with 12 bases between. CDR3 length: 15 residues. The germline V gene encodes CDR1 LGHNA and CDR2 YSLEER. CDR3 sequence: CASSQDTGLGYEQYF. The CDR3 DNA is TGCGCCAGCAGCCAAGATACCGGGTTAGGCTACGAGCAGTACTTC.

This clonotype has at least ten counts. This chain uses TRBV29-1 with TRBJ2-7, with 10 bases that match TRBD2. The germline CDR1 and CDR2 sequences are SQVTM and ANQGSEA. Trimming at V came to 6 bases and at J to 3 bases, leaving 8 bases not matched to a gene. The CDR3 is 14 amino acids. For the CDR3, the DNA is TGCAGCGTGGGAGCGGGAGGGCCCGGCTACGAGCAGTACTTC. This translates into CSVGAGGPGYEQYF.

V gene TRBV27 combines with J gene TRBJ1-2; the D gene is possibly TRBD1 (6 bases). In germline, CDR1 is MNHEY, CDR2 SMNVEV (reference sequence). The CDR3 consists of 14 residues. The V and J ends lost 11 bases and 6 bases respectively, with 22 bases between them. The CDR3 DNA sequence: TGTGCCTCCCGAGAGGGGGACCTACGGAATGGCTACACCTTC. Translating gives CASREGDLRNGYTF.

This chain uses TRBV7-9 with TRBJ1-2, with a tentative D call TRBD1 (6 bases). This CDR3 spans 17 amino acids. Trimming removed 5 bases at V and 6 bases at J, with 25 bases between. Per the germline V gene, CDR1 is SEHNR and CDR2 is FQNEAQ (reference sequence). This CDR3 is CASSISGRPDRTHGYTF. The CDR3 nucleotides are TGTGCCAGCAGCATCAGCGGGAGGCCCGACAGGACACATGGCTACACCTTC.

This clonotype was seen once. This sequence joins TRBV19 and TRBJ1-5; D gene ambiguous. The V end was cut by 5 bases, the J end by 0 bases, with 14 bases between. The length of the CDR3 is 16 residues. From germline, CDR1 is LNHDA and CDR2 SQIVND (reference sequence). The CDR3 bases are TGTGCCAGTAGTCCTAACGTGGGGTATAGCAATCAGCCCCAGCATTTT. Its protein is CASSPNVGYSNQPQHF.

This chain joins TRBV7-6 and TRBJ2-4, with TRBD2 as a possible D gene (5 bases). This CDR3 spans 16 amino acids. Per germline, CDR1 SGHVS and CDR2 FNYEAQ. Trimming shortened V by 1 base and J by 4 bases, and 14 bases separated the two germline ends. As DNA, the CDR3 is TGTGCCAGCAGCTTAGTTGCTAGGACTGGGAAAAACATTCAGTACTTC. Translation: CASSLVARTGKNIQYF.

This clonotype has at least ten counts. J is TRBJ1-2 and V is TRBV20-1, with D unclear. From germline, CDR1 is DFQATT and CDR2 SNEGSKA (reference sequence). Deletions cut 3 bases from V and 4 bases from J, with 15 bases between. This CDR3 has 14 residues. CDR3 nucleotides: TGCAGTGCTAGGTTGCGTCAGGAAGTCTATGGCTACACCTTC. Translation gives CSARLRQEVYGYTF.

Only one count was recorded for this clonotype. The genes are TRBV10-3 and TRBJ2-5; D remains unclear. Gene TRBJ2-1 matches the end of the DNA better, so the J call may be wrong. Germline V gene lookup returns CDR1 ENHRY and CDR2 SYGVKD. This CDR3 region has 14 residues. The CDR3 coding sequence is TGTGCCATCAGTGAGGCCCAGGCTAACAATGAGCAGTTCTTC. It yields the protein CAISEAQANNEQFF.

Note on this clonotype: This may be a read error: a much more frequent sequence differs by one nucleotide. This chain uses TRBV18 with TRBJ2-5; D uncertain. V was cut by 6 bases and J by 5 bases, with 16 bases left in between. This CDR3 is 14 amino acids long. Germline CDR1 is KGHSH and CDR2 is LQKENI. Written as DNA, the CDR3 is TGTGCCAGCTCCCACACCCTCGAGGCGGAGACCCAGTACTTC. Protein product: CASSHTLEAETQYF.